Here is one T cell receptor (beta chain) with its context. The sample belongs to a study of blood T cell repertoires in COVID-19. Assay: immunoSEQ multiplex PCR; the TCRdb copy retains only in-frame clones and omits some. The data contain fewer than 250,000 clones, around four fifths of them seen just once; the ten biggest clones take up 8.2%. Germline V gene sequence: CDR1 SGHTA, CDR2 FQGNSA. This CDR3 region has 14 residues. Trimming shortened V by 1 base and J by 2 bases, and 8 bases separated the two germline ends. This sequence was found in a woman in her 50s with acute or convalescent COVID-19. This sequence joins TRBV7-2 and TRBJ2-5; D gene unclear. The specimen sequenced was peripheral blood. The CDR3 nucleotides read TGTGCCAGCAGCTTAGAGAACCTACAAGAGACCCAGTACTTC. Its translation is CASSLENLQETQYF.